This entry features one TCR beta chain sequence. Antigen specificity is unknown. Being one base from a much bigger clone, this may be a read error. CDR3 and TCR beta VDJ profiling relied on a genomic DNA template. TCRdb analysed the reads with MiXCR anew, one entry per CDR3 protein. Of around 430,000 distinct CDR3 sequences in the sample, less than 35% were seen once. This sample stems from a study of CD8+CD57+ T cells in acquired aplastic anemia. Background on the study: Across the sorted CD4+ and CD8+ cells, DNA amounts averaged about 3.2 ug. General study points: The same twenty-nine CD8+ CDR3 sequences occurred in patients and in controls.

This CDR3 has 15 amino acids. Trimming pared 1 base from V and 8 bases from J, leaving 13 bases between. Germline assignment: CDR1 SGDLS and CDR2 YYNGEE. The patients chosen for sequencing had shown expansion of CD8+CD57+ cells (detected by flow cytometry). The enrolled patients all had severe acquired aplastic anemia. Patients had received no therapy at the time of blood sampling. The chain is built from TRBV9 and TRBJ1-6; no definite D call. The TCR was taken from a human donor with aplastic anemia. Sequencing input: sorted CD4+, CD8+, or CD8+CD57+ T cells (not recorded which) from PBMCs. The CDR3 spells CASSVTGSAHSPLHF. CDR3 sequence (DNA): TGTGCCAGCAGCGTAACCGGGTCAGCACATTCACCCCTCCACTTT.